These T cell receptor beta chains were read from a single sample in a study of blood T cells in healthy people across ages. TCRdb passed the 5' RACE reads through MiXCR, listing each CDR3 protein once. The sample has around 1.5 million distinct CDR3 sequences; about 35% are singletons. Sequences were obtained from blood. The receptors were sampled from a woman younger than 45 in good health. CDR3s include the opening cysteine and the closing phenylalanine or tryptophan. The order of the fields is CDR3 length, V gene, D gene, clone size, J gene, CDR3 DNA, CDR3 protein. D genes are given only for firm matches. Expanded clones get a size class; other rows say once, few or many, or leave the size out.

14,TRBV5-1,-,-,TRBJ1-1,TGCGCCAGCACCAGCGGGCCCTCGGGGACTGAAGCTTTCTTT,CASTSGPSGTEAFF
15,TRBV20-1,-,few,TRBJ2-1,TGCAGTGCTAGCGGCGCGGGCCTCTTCTACAATGAGCAGTTCTTC,CSASGAGLFYNEQFF
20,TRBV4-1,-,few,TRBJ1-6,TGCGCCAGCAGCCAAGATGGAGGAAGGGTCGCAGGCTCCTATAATTCACCCCTCCACTTT,CASSQDGGRVAGSYNSPLHF
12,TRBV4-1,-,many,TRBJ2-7,TGCGCCAGCAGCTCTAACAATGGCGAGCAGTACTTC,CASSSNNGEQYF
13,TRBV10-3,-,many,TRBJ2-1,TGTGCCATCAGTGAGATGCGGGTGGATGAGCAGTTCTTC,CAISEMRVDEQFF
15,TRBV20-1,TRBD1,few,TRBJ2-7,TGCAGTGCTAGAGACCGCCGACAGGGAACATACGAGCAGTACTTC,CSARDRRQGTYEQYF
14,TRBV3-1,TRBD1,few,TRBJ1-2,TGTGCCAGCAGCCAGGCTGACAGGGACTATGGCTACACCTTC,CASSQADRDYGYTF
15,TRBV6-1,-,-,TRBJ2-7,TGTGCCAGCATTCCCGGCGGGACTGAAACCTACGAGCAGTACTTC,CASIPGGTETYEQYF
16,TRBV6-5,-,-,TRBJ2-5,TGTGCCAGCAGGAGAGGGGTGTACGCGGGCCAAGAGACCCAGTACTTC,CASRRGVYAGQETQYF
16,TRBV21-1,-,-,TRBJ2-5,TGTGCCAGCAGCCCCCTCCTCCGACTGTACCAAGAGACCCAGTACTTC,CASSPLLRLYQETQYF
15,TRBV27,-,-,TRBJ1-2,TGTGCCAGCAGTTTCGGCCCGACAGTTTTCTATGGCTACACCTTC,CASSFGPTVFYGYTF
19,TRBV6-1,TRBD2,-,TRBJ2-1,TGTGCCAGCAGTGAACGGGGGACTAGCGGGGGCACCCCTATCCATGAGCAGTTCTTC,CASSERGTSGGTPIHEQFF
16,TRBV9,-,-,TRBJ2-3,TGTGCCAGCAGCGTAGATATGGGGGGGCGCGCAGATACGCAGTATTTT,CASSVDMGGRADTQYF
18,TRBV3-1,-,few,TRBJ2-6,TGTGCCAGCAGCCAAAGTGGCAGGAGGCTGCGTGGGGCCAACGTCCTGACTTTC,CASSQSGRRLRGANVLTF
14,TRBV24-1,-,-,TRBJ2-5,TGTGCCACCAGTGATTCCGGGACATGGGAGACCCAGTACTTC,CATSDSGTWETQYF
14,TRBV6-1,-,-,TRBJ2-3,TGTGCCAGCAGTGTGCGGGGTTCCCCAGGTACGCAGTATTTT,CASSVRGSPGTQYF
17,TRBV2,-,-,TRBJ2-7,TGTGCCAGCAGTGCCCCTTACTGGCGGCGCGGCTCCTACGAGCAGTACTTC,CASSAPYWRRGSYEQYF
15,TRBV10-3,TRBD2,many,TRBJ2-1,TGTGCCATCGGGGGACTAGATGGTTCCTACAATGAGCAGTTCTTC,CAIGGLDGSYNEQFF
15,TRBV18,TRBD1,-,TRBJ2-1,TGTGCCAGCTCACCGTGGACAGGCTCCTACAATGAGCAGTTCTTC,CASSPWTGSYNEQFF
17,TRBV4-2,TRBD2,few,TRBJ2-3,TGTGCCAGCAGCCAGGCTAGCGGGAGGGCCTTCACAGATACGCAGTATTTT,CASSQASGRAFTDTQYF
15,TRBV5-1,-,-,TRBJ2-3,TGCGCCAGCAGCTTACCTCGTCGGGAGACAGATACGCAGTATTTT,CASSLPRRETDTQYF
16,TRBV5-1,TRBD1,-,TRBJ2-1,TGCGCCAGCACCTTCTTCCCGGGACAGGGGGGCTATGAGCAGTTCTTC,CASTFFPGQGGYEQFF
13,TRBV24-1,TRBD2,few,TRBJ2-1,TGTGCCACCAGTGGGCTAGCGGGTAATGAGCAGTTCTTC,CATSGLAGNEQFF
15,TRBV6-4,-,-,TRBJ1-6,TGTGCCAGCAGTGACTCGGCAGGGGCCGGTTCACCCCTCCACTTT,CASSDSAGAGSPLHF
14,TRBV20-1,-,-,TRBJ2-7,TGCAGTGCTAGAGGGGAGACTAGTATCTACGAGCAGTACTTC,CSARGETSIYEQYF
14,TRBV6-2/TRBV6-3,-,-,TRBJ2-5,TGTGCCAGCAGGTGGGTCTTGCCTGGGGAGACCCAGTACTTC,CASRWVLPGETQYF
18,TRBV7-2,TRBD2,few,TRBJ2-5,TGTGCCAGCAGCTTAAGGCTAGCGGGGGGGCCATTGACAGAGACCCAGTACTTC,CASSLRLAGGPLTETQYF